A single sample is the source of the 16 T cell receptor beta chains below, sequenced in a study of untreated major depressive disorder. These receptors have no identified antigens. Findings and limits, study-wide: Compared with controls, depressed patients showed more TRBV05-01 (Vbeta 5.1) usage in CD4+ T cells.

Only in-frame clones appear in the TCRdb table, and some are missing; sequencing was by immunoSEQ multiplex PCR. Found here are about 20,000 clones, under 95% of them singletons; the top ten hold 0.45% to 0.7%. Material for sequencing was CD4+ T cells from PBMCs. The source is a woman between 40 and 55 years old with major depressive disorder.

This chain connects TRBV15 to TRBJ1-2; tentative D call: TRBD1 (5 bases). V was shortened by 8 bases and J by 4 bases, with 20 bases between the two germline ends. This CDR3 comprises 15 residues. Germline loops: CDR1 LNHNV, CDR2 YYDKDF (reference sequence). CDR3: CATAKAGSIGYGYTF. CDR3 sequence (DNA): TGTGCCACCGCTAAGGCAGGGAGTATTGGCTATGGCTACACCTTC.

The chain combines TRBV6-5 with TRBJ2-7, with D possibly called TRBD1 or TRBD2 (5 bases each). There are 15 residues in the CDR3. Germline V gives CDR1 MNHEY, CDR2 SVGAGI. Trimming took 0 bases from V and 2 from J, leaving 11 bases between them. CDR3 DNA: TGTGCCAGCAGTTACTCGGGGACCGCTACCTACGAGCAGTACTTC. Translated: CASSYSGTATYEQYF.

The CDR3 DNA sequence: TGTGCCATCAGCCCATCCATGGGATACGAGCAGTACGTC. Protein sequence: CAISPSMGYEQYV. The chain uses TRBV10-3 and TRBJ2-7; no definite D call. CDR1 is ENHRY, CDR2 SYGVKD, per germline. The CDR3 is 13 amino acids. V was pared by 6 bases and J by 4 bases, with 13 bases between.

V and J are TRBV4-1 and TRBJ1-5; D uncertain. V lost 0 bases and J lost 5, with 17 bases in between. CDR3 size: 17 residues. Germline V lookup: CDR1 MGHRA, CDR2 YSYEKL. As DNA, the CDR3 is TGCGCCAGCAGCCAAGACGGTAATCGGGGAAGGGATCAGCCCCAGCATTTT. This sequence encodes CASSQDGNRGRDQPQHF.

The rearrangement uses TRBV30 and TRBJ1-2, with no clear D. With 2 bases removed from V and 8 bases from J, the gap between germline ends came to 15 bases. CDR1 GTSNPN and CDR2 SVGIG come from the germline V gene (reference sequence). The CDR3 has 13 residues. CDR3 protein: CAWSPGNFEGYTF. CDR3 nucleotide sequence: TGTGCCTGGAGTCCCGGGAATTTTGAGGGCTACACCTTC.

For this clone: At one boundary the junction diverges from the germline segment, which might be a read error. V and J are TRBV20-1 and TRBJ2-7; unclear D gene. The CDR3 totals 11 residues. CDR1 is DFQATT, CDR2 SNEGSKA, per germline (reference sequence). CDR3 sequence reads: CSARDIKGTLF. The CDR3 region has the DNA TGCAGTGCTAGAGATATCAAGGGCACTCTCTTC.

The rearrangement links TRBV6-6 to TRBJ1-2; a possible D gene is TRBD1 (5 bases). This CDR3 has 16 residues. V was cut by 7 bases and J by 0 bases, with 18 bases left in between. Germline V gene lookup returns CDR1 MNHNY and CDR2 SVGAGI (reference sequence). CDR3 sequence reads: CASMGEGSRANYGYTF. DNA for the CDR3: TGTGCCAGCATGGGGGAGGGGAGTAGAGCTAACTATGGCTACACCTTC.

The V call is TRBV4-2, the J call TRBJ1-5; D possibly corresponds to TRBD1 (6 bases). The CDR3 consists of 16 residues. Trimming removed 1 base at V and 0 bases at J, with 10 bases between. Germline values: CDR1 LGHNA, CDR2 YNFKEQ. The CDR3 region is CASSQGGRGSNQPQHF. DNA of the CDR3: TGTGCCAGCAGCCAAGGAGGCAGGGGTAGCAATCAGCCCCAGCATTTT.

This clone was seen a single time. This sequence joins TRBV6-5 and TRBJ1-1; weak D call: TRBD1 (5 bases). Germline V gene data show CDR1 as MNHEY and CDR2 as SVGAGI. The V and J ends lost 2 bases and 4 bases respectively, with 11 bases between them. The CDR3 is made up of 14 amino acids. The CDR3 loop reads CASSYKGFSTEAFF. In nucleotides, the CDR3 is TGTGCCAGCAGTTACAAGGGGTTCAGCACTGAAGCTTTCTTT.

This clone was detected only once. J is TRBJ2-3 and V is TRBV11-2, with TRBD2 matching 10 bases. CDR1 is SGHAT, CDR2 FQNNGV, per germline. J lost 4 bases, V lost 1 base, and 5 bases had no gene match. This CDR3 has 16 residues. Written as DNA, the CDR3 is TGTGCCAGCAGCTTAGTGCTAGCGGGAGTAGCAGATACGCAGTATTTT. This encodes CASSLVLAGVADTQYF.

The chain has TRBV5-1 and TRBJ2-1; the D gene is possibly TRBD2 (6 bases). Trimming cost V 0 bases and J 6 bases, with 13 bases left between them. The V gene's germline CDR1 is SGHRS and CDR2 YFSETQ. The CDR3 has 15 residues. CDR3 residues: CASSLEWGEANEQFF. CDR3 coding DNA: TGCGCCAGCAGCTTGGAATGGGGGGAAGCCAATGAGCAGTTCTTC.

The chain combines TRBV25-1 with TRBJ1-1; 11 bases line up with TRBD1. V trimming: 8 bases; J trimming: 9 bases; junction bases outside the gene matches: 8. CDR3 length: 13 amino acids. Germline-derived CDR1 and CDR2 are MGHDK and SYGVNS. The CDR3 DNA is TGTGCCAGCTTAGGACAGGGGGCGATTAAAGCTTTCTTT. Protein product: CASLGQGAIKAFF.

This clone was detected a few times. The rearrangement links TRBV5-1 to TRBJ1-2; D not certain. The CDR3 extends over 14 amino acids. The germline V and J ends were trimmed by 0 bases and 2 bases, with 8 bases remaining between them. Germline V lookup: CDR1 SGHRS, CDR2 YFSETQ. The CDR3 reads CASSLGPENYGYTF. As DNA, the CDR3 is TGCGCCAGCAGCTTGGGCCCGGAAAACTATGGCTACACCTTC.

The rearrangement links TRBV29-1 to TRBJ1-2; maybe TRBD1 (6 bases). In germline, CDR1 is SQVTM, CDR2 ANQGSEA. V lost 2 bases and J lost 4, with 11 bases in between. This CDR3 region has 13 residues. CDR3 sequence: CSVEPTGSYGYTF. The CDR3 DNA sequence: TGCAGCGTTGAACCGACAGGATCCTATGGCTACACCTTC.

The chain joins TRBV19 to TRBJ1-5; D is possibly TRBD1 (5 bases). V was shortened by 7 bases and J by 1 base, with 23 bases between the two germline ends. The CDR3 has 18 amino acids. CDR1 and CDR2 from the germline V gene are LNHDA and SQIVND (reference sequence). CDR3 DNA: TGTGCCAGTATCCCTCGGGTAACGGGGGTGGTGAGCAATCAGCCCCAGCATTTT. It translates to CASIPRVTGVVSNQPQHF.

The rearrangement links TRBV6-6 to TRBJ1-2; D not resolved. CDR1 is MNHNY, CDR2 SVGAGI, per germline (reference sequence). The CDR3 spans 11 residues. Trimming cost V 6 bases and J 5 bases, with 7 bases left between them. The CDR3 loop is CASSPDYGYTF. DNA for the CDR3: TGTGCCAGCAGCCCCGATTATGGCTACACCTTC.